This T cell receptor beta chain was retrieved from a study of T cells after yellow fever vaccination. Study context: Low-cell-number fractions were prepared with SMART-Seq v4 Ultra Low Input. General study findings and limits: Reappearance after the booster was seen for most primary-vaccination clones, at 95% to 96% CD4 and about 90% CD8.

V was clipped by 5 bases and J by 4 bases, with 15 bases between them. Germline CDR1 SGHTA, CDR2 FQGNSA. The length of the CDR3 is 15 residues. About this clonotype: Its specificity is unknown.

MiXCR, applied by TCRdb to the 5' RACE reads, yields one record per CDR3 protein. The sample yields 620,000 or so distinct CDR3 sequences, 12% seen once. This specimen was PBMCs, taken on the day of the yellow fever booster vaccination. The chain has TRBV7-2 and TRBJ2-1; D might be TRBD2 (6 bases). The receptor was derived from a man aged 25 to 45 who received the YFV17D yellow fever vaccine. CDR3 amino acids: CASSPGGVRYNEQFF. DNA for the CDR3: TGTGCCAGCAGCCCGGGCGGGGTGCGATACAATGAGCAGTTCTTC.